Listed here are 14 T cell receptor beta chains from one sample, sequenced in a study of cytomegalovirus exposure and HLA in healthy donors. The PCR made use of 60 Vbeta and 13 Jbeta primers. Method: immunoSEQ multiplex PCR; TCRdb's copy keeps in-frame clones and lacks some. The sample carries over 150,000 clones, 80% recorded once. Material: PBMCs. The receptors come from a man aged 25 to 40 in good health and CMV-seropositive.

The V and J genes are TRBV6-1 and TRBJ2-1, with a weak D call TRBD2 (5 bases). Per germline, CDR1 MNHNS and CDR2 SASEGT. V was pared by 3 bases and J by 1 base, with 16 bases between. This CDR3 contains 17 residues. CDR3 sequence: CASSDPAEGWSYNEQFF. The CDR3 DNA follows: TGTGCCAGCAGTGACCCGGCTGAGGGATGGTCCTACAATGAGCAGTTCTTC.

The V and J genes are TRBV19 and TRBJ1-5, with D maybe TRBD1 (6 bases). The ends were cut back, 3 bases at V and 2 bases at J, with 14 bases in the middle. From germline, CDR1 is LNHDA and CDR2 SQIVND (reference sequence). The CDR3 contains 16 residues. CDR3 bases: TGTGCCAGTAGTATGAATTCCAGGGGAGGCAATCAGCCCCAGCATTTT. Protein: CASSMNSRGGNQPQHF.

The rearrangement uses TRBV19 and TRBJ2-6; TRBD2 matches at 7 bases. The CDR3 has 17 amino acids. Germline CDR1 reads LNHDA; CDR2 reads SQIVND (reference sequence). With 6 bases clipped from V and 0 bases from J, the junction kept 8 bases outside the gene matches. The CDR3: CASSPSWGGSGANVLTF. CDR3 coding DNA: TGTGCCAGTAGCCCATCGTGGGGGGGCTCTGGGGCCAACGTCCTGACTTTC.

The rearrangement links TRBV11-2 to TRBJ2-1; 7 positions agree with TRBD2. Trimming removed 5 bases from V and 5 bases from J; junction bases left unmatched: 9. Germline-derived CDR1 and CDR2 are SGHAT and FQNNGV. This CDR3 contains 15 residues. The CDR3 loop reads CASSPLVGRDNEQFF. In DNA form, the CDR3 reads TGTGCCAGCAGCCCTCTGGTAGGGAGGGACAATGAGCAGTTCTTC.

The V call is TRBV11-3, the J call TRBJ1-1, with TRBD1 matching over 7 bases. V trimming: 1 base; J trimming: 6 bases; junction bases outside the gene matches: 8. CDR3 length: 15 residues. CDR1 is SGHNT, CDR2 YENEEA, per germline. The DNA for the CDR3 is TGTGCCAGCAGCTTAGCGACAGGGCCCTCGTCTGAAGCTTTCTTT. Protein sequence: CASSLATGPSSEAFF. Based on the CDR3 plus reference TRBV11-3 and TRBJ1-1, the full variable domain is EAGVVQSPRYKIIEKKQPVAFWCNPISGHNTLYWYLQNLGQGPELLIRYENEEAVDDSQLPKDRFSAERLKGVDSTLKIQPAELGDSAVYLCASSLATGPSSEAFFGQGTRLTVV.

V gene TRBV19 combines with J gene TRBJ2-1; the match to TRBD2 covers 9 bases. J gave up 8 bases and V 5 bases, and 10 bases lay outside the gene matches. CDR1 and CDR2 (germline): LNHDA, SQIVND (reference sequence). The CDR3 covers 15 residues. The CDR3 reads CASSPGTSPGDEQFF. DNA of the CDR3: TGTGCCAGTAGTCCCGGGACTAGCCCCGGGGATGAGCAGTTCTTC.

The chain carries TRBV5-6 and TRBJ2-5; 7 nucleotides match TRBD2. V lost 3 bases to trimming and J lost 2 bases; unmatched junction nucleotides: 7. This CDR3 is 15 amino acids long. In germline, CDR1 is SGHDT, CDR2 YYEEEE. CDR3: CASSWGGRRQETQYF. The CDR3, as DNA: TGTGCCAGCAGCTGGGGGGGACGGAGACAAGAGACCCAGTACTTC.

CDR3 sequence: CASGLSLRGYGYTF. The CDR3 DNA sequence: TGTGCTAGTGGTTTGTCCCTAAGAGGGTATGGCTACACCTTC. J is TRBJ1-2 and V is TRBV12-5; no clear D. Looked up from germline, CDR1 is LGHNT and CDR2 is FRNRAP. The V and J ends lost 2 bases and 5 bases respectively, with 12 bases between them. The CDR3 runs to 14 residues.

The V gene is TRBV4-1, the J gene TRBJ1-1; weak D call: TRBD1 (5 bases). The CDR3 contains 17 residues. The V and J ends lost 0 bases and 0 bases respectively, with 14 bases between them. From germline, CDR1 is MGHRA and CDR2 YSYEKL. The CDR3 sequence: CASSQDFFGGLNTEAFF. The DNA of the CDR3 is TGCGCCAGCAGCCAAGATTTTTTCGGGGGTTTGAACACTGAAGCTTTCTTT.

The chain couples TRBV28 to TRBJ2-4, with D tentatively TRBD1 (5 bases). The CDR3 extends over 11 amino acids. From germline, CDR1 is MDHEN and CDR2 SYDVKM. V was cut by 8 bases and J by 5 bases, with 7 bases left in between. The CDR3 region is CASARENIQYF. The CDR3 nucleotides read TGTGCCAGCGCCAGGGAAAACATTCAGTACTTC.

CDR3: CASRSSGSWTDTQYF. CDR3 sequence (DNA): TGTGCCAGCAGATCTAGCGGGAGTTGGACAGATACGCAGTATTTT. The chain is built from TRBV28 and TRBJ2-3, with TRBD2 matching 10 bases. With 6 bases clipped from V and 3 bases from J, the junction kept 6 bases outside the gene matches. The CDR3 covers 15 residues. Germline loops: CDR1 MDHEN, CDR2 SYDVKM.

This chain joins TRBV9 and TRBJ1-2; 10 bases map to TRBD1. This CDR3 is built from 16 residues. Unmatched junction bases numbered 10, after V lost 3 bases and J lost 5 bases. The germline V gene encodes CDR1 SGDLS and CDR2 YYNGEE. The CDR3 region has the DNA TGTGCCAGCAGCGGCCCGACAGGGGGCCGCGGTTATGGCTACACCTTC. Protein: CASSGPTGGRGYGYTF.

The chain couples TRBV30 to TRBJ1-1, with D possibly being TRBD1 (5 bases). CDR1 and CDR2 (germline): GTSNPN, SVGIG (reference sequence). V was clipped by 4 bases and J by 0 bases, with 6 bases between them. The CDR3 loop spans 12 amino acids. The CDR3 nucleotides are TGTGCCTGGATGGGGCTGAACACTGAAGCTTTCTTT. Protein sequence: CAWMGLNTEAFF.

The chain recombines TRBV30 with TRBJ2-5, with 7 bases matching TRBD2. Germline V gene lookup returns CDR1 GTSNPN and CDR2 SVGIG (reference sequence). The CDR3 extends over 13 amino acids. The ends lost 7 bases at V and 4 bases at J; junction bases unmatched: 9. CDR3 bases: TGTGCCTCCCAGACTAGCTCGGCAGAGACCCAGTACTTC. This sequence encodes CASQTSSAETQYF. The complete variable domain, with remaining parts taken from reference TRBV30 and TRBJ2-5, reads SQTIHQWPATLVQPVGSPLSLECTVEGTSNPNLYWYRQAAGRGLQLLFYSVGIGQISSEVPQNLSASRPQDRQFILSSKKLLLSDSGFYLCASQTSSAETQYFGPGTRLLVL.